This T cell receptor (beta chain) originates from a study of T cell repertoires in cytomegalovirus infection. Study-wide background: Public TCR beta signatures marked donors with CMV infection and the matching HLA.

The V gene end was trimmed by 3 bases and the J gene end by 8 bases; junction bases not matched to a gene: 8. Germline assignment: CDR1 SGHVS and CDR2 FQNEAQ. The CDR3 is 15 residues long. Notes on the study in general: Frequencies of public TCR beta families were cumulated, and this identified carriers of CMV plus the relevant HLA.

This clonotype was observed many times. Its antigen remains unidentified. One entry per CDR3 protein results from TCRdb running MiXCR on the reads. The sample lists 650,000 to 900,000 distinct CDR3 sequences, about 29% seen once, with 10% to 15% in the top ten. The sequenced sample was cultured CD8+ T cells from PBMCs, obtained from culture after CMV antigen stimulation. This clonotype was sampled from a human donor in good health (CMV status not recorded). Some clones in this sample may be carry-over from other donors' samples. V gene TRBV7-8 combines with J gene TRBJ2-1, with 9 bases aligning to TRBD2. The CDR3 sequence: CASSFFSGGGDEQFF. CDR3 sequence (DNA): TGTGCCAGCAGCTTCTTTAGCGGGGGAGGTGATGAGCAGTTCTTC.